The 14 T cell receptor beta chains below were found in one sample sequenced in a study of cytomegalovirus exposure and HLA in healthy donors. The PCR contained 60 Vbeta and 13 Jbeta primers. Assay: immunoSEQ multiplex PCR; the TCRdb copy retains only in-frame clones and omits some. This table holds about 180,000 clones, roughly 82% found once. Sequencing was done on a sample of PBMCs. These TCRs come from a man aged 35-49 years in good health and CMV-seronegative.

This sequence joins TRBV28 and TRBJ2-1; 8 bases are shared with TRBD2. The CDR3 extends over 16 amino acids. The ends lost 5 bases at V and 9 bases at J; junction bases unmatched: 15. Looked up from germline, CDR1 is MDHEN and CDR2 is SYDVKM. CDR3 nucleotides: TGTGCCAGCAGTCCCCGCCAAGCGGGAGTGCGGGGTGAGCAGTTCTTC. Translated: CASSPRQAGVRGEQFF.

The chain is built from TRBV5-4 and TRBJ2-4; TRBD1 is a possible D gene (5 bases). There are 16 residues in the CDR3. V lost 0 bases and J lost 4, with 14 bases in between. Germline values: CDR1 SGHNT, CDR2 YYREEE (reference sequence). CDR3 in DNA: TGTGCCAGCAGCTTGGATGGGTCAGGGCTTAAAAACATTCAGTACTTC. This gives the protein CASSLDGSGLKNIQYF.

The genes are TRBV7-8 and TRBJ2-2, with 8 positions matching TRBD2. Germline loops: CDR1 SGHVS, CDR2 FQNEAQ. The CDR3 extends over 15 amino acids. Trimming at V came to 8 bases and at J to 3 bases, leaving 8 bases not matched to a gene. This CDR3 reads CASQIAGKDTGELFF. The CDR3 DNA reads TGTGCCAGCCAGATAGCGGGAAAGGACACCGGGGAGCTGTTTTTT.

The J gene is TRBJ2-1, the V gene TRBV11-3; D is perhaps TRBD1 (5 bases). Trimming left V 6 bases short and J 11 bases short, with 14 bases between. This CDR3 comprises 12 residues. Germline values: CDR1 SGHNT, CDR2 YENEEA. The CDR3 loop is CASSHTDSKQFF. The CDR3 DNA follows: TGTGCCAGCAGTCATACTGACAGCAAGCAGTTCTTC.

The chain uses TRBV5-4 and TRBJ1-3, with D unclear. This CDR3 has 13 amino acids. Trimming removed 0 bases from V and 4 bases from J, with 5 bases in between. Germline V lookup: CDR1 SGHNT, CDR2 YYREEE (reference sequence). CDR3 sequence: CASSLGAGNTIYF. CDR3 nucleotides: TGTGCCAGCAGCTTGGGGGCGGGAAACACCATATATTTT. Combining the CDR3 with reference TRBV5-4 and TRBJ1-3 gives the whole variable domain ETGVTQSPTHLIKTRGQQVTLRCSSQSGHNTVSWYQQALGQGPQFIFQYYREEENGRGNFPPRFSGLQFPNYSSELNVNALELDDSALYLCASSLGAGNTIYFGEGSWLTVV.

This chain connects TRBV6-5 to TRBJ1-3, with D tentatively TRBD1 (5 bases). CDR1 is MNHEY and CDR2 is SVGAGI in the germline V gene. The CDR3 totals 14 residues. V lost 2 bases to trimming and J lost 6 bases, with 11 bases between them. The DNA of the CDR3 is TGTGCCAGCAGTTACGAGGCAGGGTCAAACACCATATATTTT. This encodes CASSYEAGSNTIYF.

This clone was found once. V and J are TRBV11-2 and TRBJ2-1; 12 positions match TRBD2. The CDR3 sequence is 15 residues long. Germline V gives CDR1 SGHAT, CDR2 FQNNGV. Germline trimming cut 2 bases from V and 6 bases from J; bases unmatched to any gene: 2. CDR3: CASSLLAGGINEQFF. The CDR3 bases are TGTGCCAGCAGCTTACTAGCGGGAGGGATCAATGAGCAGTTCTTC.

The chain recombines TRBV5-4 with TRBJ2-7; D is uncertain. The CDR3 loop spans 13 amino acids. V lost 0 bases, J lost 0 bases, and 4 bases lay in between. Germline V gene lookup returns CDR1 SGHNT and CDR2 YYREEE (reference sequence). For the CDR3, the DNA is TGTGCCAGCAGCTTGGACTACTCCTACGAGCAGTACTTC. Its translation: CASSLDYSYEQYF.

CDR3 amino acids: CASSTESNSPLHF. In DNA, the CDR3 is TGTGCCAGCAGTACAGAGAGCAATTCACCCCTCCACTTT. This chain connects TRBV9 to TRBJ1-6; D is ambiguous. CDR1 and CDR2 (germline): SGDLS, YYNGEE. This CDR3 has 13 amino acids. V was cut by 5 bases and J by 7 bases, with 10 bases left in between.

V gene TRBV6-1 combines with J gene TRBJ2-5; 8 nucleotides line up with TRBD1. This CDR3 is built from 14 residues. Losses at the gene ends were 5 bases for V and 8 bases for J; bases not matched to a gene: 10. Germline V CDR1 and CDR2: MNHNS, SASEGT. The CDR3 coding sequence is TGTGCCAGCAGTTTCGACAGACAGGGGATAACCCAGTACTTC. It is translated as CASSFDRQGITQYF.

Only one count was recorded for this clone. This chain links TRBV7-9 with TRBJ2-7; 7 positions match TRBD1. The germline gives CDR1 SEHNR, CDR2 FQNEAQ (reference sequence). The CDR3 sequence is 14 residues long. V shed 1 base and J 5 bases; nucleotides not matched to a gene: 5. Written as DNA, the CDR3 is TGTGCCAGCAGCTTAGGACAGGGTAACAACGAGCAGTACTTC. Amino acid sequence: CASSLGQGNNEQYF.

CDR3 sequence (DNA): TGCGCCAGCAGCAACCTTATCGGGCAGGGCCTTAATGAAAAACTGTTTTTT. It yields the protein CASSNLIGQGLNEKLFF. The V gene is TRBV5-1, the J gene TRBJ1-4, with a weak D call TRBD1 (5 bases). The CDR3 has 17 amino acids. V was shortened by 4 bases and J by 4 bases, with 20 bases between the two germline ends. Germline CDR1 is SGHRS and CDR2 is YFSETQ.

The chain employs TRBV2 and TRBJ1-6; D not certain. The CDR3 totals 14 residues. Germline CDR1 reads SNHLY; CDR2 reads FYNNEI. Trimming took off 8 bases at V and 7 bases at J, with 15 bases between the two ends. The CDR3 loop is CASGWQAGNSPLHF. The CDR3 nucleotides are TGTGCCAGCGGGTGGCAGGCGGGAAATTCACCCCTCCACTTT. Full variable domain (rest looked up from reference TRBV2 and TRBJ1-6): EPEVTQTPSHQVTQMGQEVILRCVPISNHLYFYWYRQILGQKVEFLVSFYNNEISEKSEIFDDQFSVERPDGSNFTLKIRSTKLEDSAMYFCASGWQAGNSPLHFGNGTRLTVT.

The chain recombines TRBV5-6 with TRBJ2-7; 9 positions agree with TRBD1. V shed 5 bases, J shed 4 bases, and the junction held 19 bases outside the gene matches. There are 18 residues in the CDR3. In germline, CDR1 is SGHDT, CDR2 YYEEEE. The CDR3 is CASSSYFGTGISQYEQYF. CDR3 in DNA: TGTGCCAGCAGTAGCTATTTCGGGACAGGGATTTCTCAGTACGAGCAGTACTTC.